The T cell receptor (beta chain) described here comes from a study of T-cell memory formation after mild COVID-19. Looking at the study overall: Clustering of TCRs was largely donor specific.

General study points: Pre-infection memory held some responding clones, suggesting pre-existing cross-reactive T cells responded.

As concerns this clonotype: Its antigen remains unidentified.

From 5'RACE with constant-segment primers came TCR alpha and TCR beta cDNA libraries that carried sample barcodes and UMIs. TCRdb processed the 5' RACE reads anew with MiXCR; each CDR3 protein has one entry. Of about 390,000 distinct CDR3 sequences in the sample, 16% were seen once. Sequenced material: PBMCs or a T cell subset sorted from them (not recorded which). The sequence was collected from a man aged 18 to 30 who had mild COVID-19 (a few samples of this study predate the infection). Cell type and time point are not known.

CDR3 sequence: CATSDSDRIGGYTF. For the CDR3, the DNA is TGTGCCACCAGTGACTCGGACAGGATAGGTGGCTACACCTTC. The chain uses TRBV24-1 and TRBJ1-2; 7 nucleotides align to TRBD1. Germline CDR1 reads KGHDR; CDR2 reads SFDVKD. The CDR3 extends over 14 amino acids. Trimming at V came to 4 bases and at J to 7 bases, leaving 8 bases not matched to a gene.